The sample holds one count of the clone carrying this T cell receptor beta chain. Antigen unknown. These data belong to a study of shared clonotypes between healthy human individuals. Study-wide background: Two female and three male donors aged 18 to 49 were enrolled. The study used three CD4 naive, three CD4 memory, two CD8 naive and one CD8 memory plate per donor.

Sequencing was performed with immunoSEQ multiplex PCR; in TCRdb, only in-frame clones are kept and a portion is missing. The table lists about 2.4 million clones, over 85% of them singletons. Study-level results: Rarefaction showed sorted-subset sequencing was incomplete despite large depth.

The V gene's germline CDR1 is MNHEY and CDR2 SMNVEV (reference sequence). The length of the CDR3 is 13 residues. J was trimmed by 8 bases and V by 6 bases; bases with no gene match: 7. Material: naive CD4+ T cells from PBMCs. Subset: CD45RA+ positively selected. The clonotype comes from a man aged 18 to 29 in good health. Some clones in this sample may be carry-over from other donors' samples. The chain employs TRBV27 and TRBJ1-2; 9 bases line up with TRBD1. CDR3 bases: TGTGCCAGCAGCCGGGACAGGGCGCCGGGCTACACCTTC. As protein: CASSRDRAPGYTF.